Listed below are T cell receptor beta chains from one sample, sequenced in a study of blood T cell repertoires in COVID-19. The data were produced by immunoSEQ multiplex PCR, yet TCRdb's version contains in-frame clones alone and is incomplete. This table has hundreds of thousands of clones, about 87% appearing once. What was sequenced was PBMCs or T cells enriched from blood (not recorded which). These receptors came from a woman under 30 who had recovered from COVID-19. Both conserved end residues are part of each CDR3. Each record gives: clone size, V gene, J gene, CDR3 protein. Clone size is stated in some rows and not others, as once, few, many or a class when expanded.

size: -
V: TRBV9
J: TRBJ1-1
CDR3: CASSVEYSMNTEAFF

size: once
V: TRBV7-2
J: TRBJ1-1
CDR3: CASSLYPGQGTSEAFF

size: -
V: TRBV7-3
J: TRBJ1-1
CDR3: CASSLSGGLNTEAFF

size: once
V: TRBV6-5
J: TRBJ1-6
CDR3: CASSPLGRANSPLHF

size: -
V: TRBV2
J: TRBJ1-1
CDR3: CAQRTGELKRANTEAFF

size: once
V: TRBV15
J: TRBJ1-6
CDR3: CATSEDSGQTNSPLHF

size: -
V: TRBV27
J: TRBJ1-1
CDR3: CASSPSPVMNTEAFF

size: -
V: TRBV24-1
J: TRBJ2-2
CDR3: CATSDSALNQGARTGELFF

size: -
V: TRBV19
J: TRBJ2-3
CDR3: CASSTPAGPSTDTQYF

size: -
V: TRBV12-3/TRBV12-4
J: TRBJ2-7
CDR3: CASSPHSYEQYF

size: -
V: TRBV19
J: TRBJ2-2
CDR3: CASSPQGLAGVLSGELFF

size: few
V: TRBV11-2
J: TRBJ1-2
CDR3: CASSGGGAGKYGYTF

size: -
V: TRBV18
J: TRBJ1-2
CDR3: CASSPAGQPNYGYTF

size: -
V: TRBV6-5
J: TRBJ2-2
CDR3: CASSYQQNTGELFF

size: -
V: TRBV6-5
J: TRBJ1-4
CDR3: CASSSPRGNEKLFF

size: -
V: TRBV12-3/TRBV12-4
J: TRBJ1-1
CDR3: CASSFLLSGEAFF

size: -
V: TRBV5-1
J: TRBJ2-5
CDR3: CASSLVLAGGGETQYF

size: -
V: TRBV2
J: TRBJ1-5
CDR3: CASSELGGRNQPQHF

size: -
V: TRBV6-2/TRBV6-3
J: TRBJ2-7
CDR3: CASSPGQVRQYF

size: -
V: TRBV5-6
J: TRBJ1-2
CDR3: CASSLVGTTDYGYTF

size: -
V: TRBV7-3
J: TRBJ2-1
CDR3: CASSPDRAQYNEQFF

size: -
V: TRBV6-5
J: TRBJ1-5
CDR3: CASSWGVQPQHF

size: -
V: TRBV19
J: TRBJ1-3
CDR3: CASRRGQYSGNTIYF

size: once
V: TRBV5-1
J: TRBJ1-1
CDR3: CASSLEDMNTEAFF

size: -
V: TRBV4-3
J: TRBJ1-1
CDR3: CASSQGAVRNTEAFF

size: -
V: TRBV5-1
J: TRBJ2-1
CDR3: CASSLLLAGGFGNEQFF

size: -
V: TRBV11-3
J: TRBJ2-1
CDR3: CASSLPLRAGGDNEQFF

size: -
V: TRBV10-3
J: TRBJ2-3
CDR3: CAISEERGLALTDTQYF

size: -
V: TRBV12-3/TRBV12-4
J: TRBJ1-5
CDR3: CASSLARYQPQHF